The 21 T cell receptor beta chains below come from one sample, sequenced in a study of blood T cell repertoires in COVID-19 (dated by TCRdb to the early 2020s). Libraries came from the immunoSEQ multiplex PCR assay. Here the immuneACCESS table is served through TCRdb, limited to in-frame sequences with V and J called. Missing clones are a known gap in these copies; in checked studies unresolved V genes cover under half, and the rest lacks a known reason. Within this sample are around 80,000 clones, with about 83% of them counted one time only. Roughly 9% of the sample belongs to the ten largest clones. The sequencing input was peripheral blood. Receptors originate from a human donor in a cohort sampled during active COVID-19.

The rearrangement links TRBV5-8 to TRBJ2-5, with 9 bases lining up with TRBD1. V trimming: 5 bases; J trimming: 0 bases; junction bases outside the gene matches: 5. The length of the CDR3 is 15 residues. Germline values: CDR1 SGHTS, CDR2 YDEGEE. CDR3: CASSMTGGYQETQYF. CDR3 in DNA: TGTGCCAGCAGTATGACAGGGGGGTACCAAGAGACCCAGTACTTC.

This clone was recorded only once. The chain is built from TRBV10-1 and TRBJ2-7, with D possibly TRBD1 on 5 matching bases. Germline lookup yields CDR1 WNHNN and CDR2 SYGVQD (reference sequence). Trimming took 3 bases from V and 5 from J, leaving 5 bases between them. The CDR3 length is 11 residues. The CDR3 sequence: CASSDRDEQYF. CDR3 bases: TGCGCCAGCAGTGACAGGGACGAGCAGTACTTC.

The chain uses TRBV3-1 (or the pseudogene TRBV3-2) and TRBJ2-1, with 11 bases that match TRBD2. J was trimmed by 7 bases and V by 1 base; bases with no gene match: 3. Germline loops: CDR1 LGHDT, CDR2 YNNKEL (reference sequence). This CDR3 comprises 15 residues. Here the CDR3 reads CASSQVAGGYNEQFF. CDR3 bases: TGTGCCAGCAGCCAAGTAGCGGGGGGGTATAATGAGCAGTTCTTC.

This clone appeared a few times. This sequence joins TRBV27 and TRBJ2-2; TRBD2 aligns across 9 bases. CDR1 and CDR2 from the germline V gene are MNHEY and SMNVEV (reference sequence). CDR3 size: 16 residues. The J segment lost 4 bases and the V segment lost 5 bases, leaving 8 bases of the junction unmatched. The CDR3 DNA follows: TGTGCCAGCAGTCTCATAGCGGGAGAGGGCACCGGGGAGCTGTTTTTT. Protein product: CASSLIAGEGTGELFF.

The rearrangement uses TRBV19 and TRBJ2-7; 8 bases fit TRBD1. The CDR3 loop spans 15 amino acids. Per the germline V gene, CDR1 is LNHDA and CDR2 is SQIVND (reference sequence). Germline trimming cut 6 bases from V and 6 bases from J; bases unmatched to any gene: 13. CDR3 residues: CASSRGGQGNSEQYF. The CDR3 region has the DNA TGTGCCAGTAGCAGGGGAGGACAGGGAAACTCCGAGCAGTACTTC.

V is TRBV20-1 and J is TRBJ1-6; perhaps TRBD1 as D (6 bases). The CDR3 runs to 11 residues. V was trimmed by 4 bases and J by 17 bases, leaving 15 bases between them. Germline V gene lookup returns CDR1 DFQATT and CDR2 SNEGSKA (reference sequence). The CDR3 spells CSANPGTWIHF. CDR3 DNA: TGCAGTGCTAACCCAGGGACATGGATCCACTTT.

The CDR3, as DNA: TGTGCCAGCACCACTGGTCCGGAGGGTAACTATGGCTACACCTTC. Encoded protein: CASTTGPEGNYGYTF. This sequence joins TRBV6-5 and TRBJ1-2, with D hard to call. The CDR3 extends over 15 amino acids. CDR1 and CDR2 from the germline V gene are MNHEY and SVGAGI. V was trimmed by 7 bases and J by 1 base, leaving 16 bases between them.

This rearrangement joins TRBV10-1 to TRBJ2-3; 11 bases agree with TRBD2. The length of the CDR3 is 18 residues. V was pared by 8 bases and J by 4 bases, with 17 bases of the junction left unmatched. CDR1 WNHNN and CDR2 SYGVQD come from the germline V gene (reference sequence). The DNA of the CDR3 is TGCGCCAGCTCGAGGGGGCTAGCGGGAGGTCCTCGGCCAGATACGCAGTATTTT. This sequence encodes CASSRGLAGGPRPDTQYF.

The chain joins TRBV6-6 to TRBJ2-7; the match to TRBD2 covers 8 bases. The CDR3 length is 14 residues. Per germline, CDR1 MNHNY and CDR2 SVGAGI (reference sequence). J gave up 3 bases and V 7 bases, and 8 bases lay outside the gene matches. The DNA of the CDR3 is TGTGCCAGCAAAGGGAGCGGGAGAAACTACGAGCAGTACTTC. It codes for CASKGSGRNYEQYF.

This sequence joins TRBV6-6 and TRBJ2-3; D is possibly TRBD2 (5 bases). The germline V and J ends were trimmed by 8 bases and 2 bases, with 8 bases remaining between them. The CDR3 spans 12 residues. The germline CDR1 and CDR2 sequences are MNHNY and SVGAGI (reference sequence). The CDR3 sequence: CASFSDTDTQYF. The DNA of the CDR3 is TGTGCCAGCTTTAGCGACACAGATACGCAGTATTTT.

The chain couples TRBV6-5 to TRBJ2-5; D perhaps matches TRBD1 (6 bases). CDR3 size: 14 residues. Deletions cut 6 bases from V and 1 base from J, with 12 bases between. Looked up from germline, CDR1 is MNHEY and CDR2 is SVGAGI. The DNA of the CDR3 is TGTGCCAGCAGCCTCGACAGGATCCAAGAGACCCAGTACTTC. Translated: CASSLDRIQETQYF.

This rearrangement joins TRBV24-1 to TRBJ2-7; TRBD1 might be the D (6 bases). The CDR3 runs to 18 residues. Trimming took off 7 bases at V and 2 bases at J, with 26 bases between the two ends. Germline-derived CDR1 and CDR2 are KGHDR and SFDVKD. The CDR3 DNA follows: TGTGCCACCAGCCTTGGGGCAGGGGCAGTTATAGGCACCTACGAGCAGTACTTC. Its translation: CATSLGAGAVIGTYEQYF.

The chain links TRBV19 to TRBJ1-6; TRBD1 is a possible D gene (5 bases). The CDR3 runs 13 residues. CDR1 LNHDA and CDR2 SQIVND come from the germline V gene (reference sequence). Trimming took 5 bases from V and 6 from J, leaving 8 bases between them. The CDR3: CASSQQGNSPLHF. CDR3 nucleotide sequence: TGTGCCAGTAGTCAGCAGGGTAATTCACCCCTCCACTTT.

The chain employs TRBV6-4 and TRBJ1-5; D is perhaps TRBD1 (5 bases). Germline lookup yields CDR1 MRHNA and CDR2 SNTAGT. The V and J ends lost 2 bases and 1 base respectively, with 9 bases between them. CDR3 length: 15 residues. CDR3 coding DNA: TGTGCCAGCAGTGACAACGGGGGGAGCAATCAGCCCCAGCATTTT. Protein sequence: CASSDNGGSNQPQHF.

The rearrangement joins TRBV11-1 to TRBJ1-1; D remains ambiguous. The V and J ends lost 2 bases and 1 base respectively, with 8 bases between them. The CDR3 consists of 14 residues. Germline V gene data show CDR1 as SGHAT and CDR2 as FQDESV (reference sequence). CDR3 coding DNA: TGTGCCAGCAGCTTACCCCCGTCGAACACTGAAGCTTTCTTT. Residues: CASSLPPSNTEAFF.

This chain uses TRBV11-3 with TRBJ2-7; D might be TRBD2 (5 bases). In germline, CDR1 is SGHNT, CDR2 YENEEA. This CDR3 contains 16 residues. The germline V and J ends were trimmed by 5 bases and 3 bases, with 20 bases remaining between them. This chain's CDR3 is CASSERSGVRIYEQYF. The CDR3 DNA reads as TGTGCCAGCAGCGAGCGATCCGGGGTGCGAATCTACGAGCAGTACTTC.

The sample holds a few counts of this clone. The chain has TRBV30 and TRBJ2-1; D uncertain. The V and J ends lost 3 bases and 5 bases respectively, with 8 bases between them. The CDR3 sequence is 12 residues long. CDR1 GTSNPN and CDR2 SVGIG come from the germline V gene (reference sequence). The CDR3: CAWSPGNNEQFF. Written as DNA, the CDR3 is TGTGCCTGGAGCCCGGGTAACAATGAGCAGTTCTTC.

The rearrangement joins TRBV5-1 to TRBJ2-7; 9 bases are shared with TRBD1. This CDR3 has 14 residues. Trimming took 4 bases from V and 2 from J; bases not matched to a gene: 4. Germline V gives CDR1 SGHRS, CDR2 YFSETQ. For the CDR3, the DNA is TGCGCCAGCAGCCGAGGACAGGGGACCTACGAGCAGTACTTC. Protein: CASSRGQGTYEQYF.

The V call is TRBV25-1, the J call TRBJ1-1; D not certain. Germline assignment: CDR1 MGHDK and CDR2 SYGVNS. Trimming took off 5 bases at V and 6 bases at J, with 7 bases between the two ends. The CDR3 is 11 residues long. CDR3 loop: CASSFVAEAFF. The DNA of the CDR3 is TGTGCCAGCAGTTTCGTCGCTGAAGCTTTCTTT.

The V call is TRBV9, the J call TRBJ2-4; 7 bases are a match to TRBD1. V gave up 4 bases and J gave up 2 bases; unmatched junction bases: 9. Per germline, CDR1 SGDLS and CDR2 YYNGEE. This CDR3 contains 16 residues. CDR3 nucleotides: TGTGCCAGCAGCCCCCACCTCAGGGGGTCCAAAAACATTCAGTACTTC. Translated, it gives CASSPHLRGSKNIQYF.

V and J are TRBV6-5 and TRBJ2-1; 12 bases are shared with TRBD2. The CDR3 runs 14 residues. Germline values: CDR1 MNHEY, CDR2 SVGAGI. The V and J ends lost 6 bases and 6 bases, in that order; junction bases with no gene match: 3. The CDR3 region is CASSRTSGANEQFF. For the CDR3, the DNA is TGTGCCAGCAGCCGGACTAGCGGGGCCAATGAGCAGTTCTTC.